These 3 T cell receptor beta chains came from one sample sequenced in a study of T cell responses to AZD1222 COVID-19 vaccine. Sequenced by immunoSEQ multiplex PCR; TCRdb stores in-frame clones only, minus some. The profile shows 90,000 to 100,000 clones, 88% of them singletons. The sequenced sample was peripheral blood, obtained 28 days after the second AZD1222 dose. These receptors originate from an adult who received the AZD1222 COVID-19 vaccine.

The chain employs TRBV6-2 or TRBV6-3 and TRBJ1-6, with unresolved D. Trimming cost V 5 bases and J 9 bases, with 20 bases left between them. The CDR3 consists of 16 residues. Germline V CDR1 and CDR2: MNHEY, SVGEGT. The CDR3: CASSLETATGSSPLHF. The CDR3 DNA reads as TGTGCCAGCAGTCTCGAGACCGCAACCGGGAGTTCACCCCTCCACTTT.

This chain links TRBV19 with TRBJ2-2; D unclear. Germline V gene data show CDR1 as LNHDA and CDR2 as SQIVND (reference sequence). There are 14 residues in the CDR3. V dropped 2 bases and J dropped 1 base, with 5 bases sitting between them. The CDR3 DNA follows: TGTGCCAGTAGTATAAAGGGGAACACCGGGGAGCTGTTTTTT. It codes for CASSIKGNTGELFF.

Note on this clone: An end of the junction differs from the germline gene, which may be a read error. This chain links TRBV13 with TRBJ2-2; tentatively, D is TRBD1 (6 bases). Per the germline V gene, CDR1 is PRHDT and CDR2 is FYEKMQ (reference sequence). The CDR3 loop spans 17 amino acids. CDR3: CASSLGQTTPITGELFF. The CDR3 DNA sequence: TGTGCCAGCAGCCTAGGACAGACTACCCCTATCACCGGGGAGCTGTTTTTT.